Listed below are T cell receptor beta chains from one sample, sequenced in a study of a mutant IDH1 vaccine in newly diagnosed glioma. Some clones are missing from TCRdb's copy, which holds only in-frame ones; the method was immunoSEQ multiplex PCR. The data hold roughly 60,000 clones, with 65% to 75% observed a single time. These receptors are not linked to any known antigen. The sample in question was PBMCs, obtained from a glioma patient whose treatment included an IDH1 peptide vaccine. Source of these receptors: a man aged 50 to 59 with glioma. CDR3s include the opening cysteine and the closing phenylalanine or tryptophan. D genes are given only for firm matches. Not every row has a clone size; where given, it reads once, few, many or a size class.

TRBV27	-	TRBD2	15	TRBJ2-1	TGTGCCAGCGCTGGGCGGGGGGGTTTTGCCAATGAGCAGTTCTTC	CASAGRGGFANEQFF
TRBV7-9	-	TRBD1	15	TRBJ1-1	TGTGCCAGCAGCTTAGGGGACAGGGGGCTTATTGAAGCTTTCTTT	CASSLGDRGLIEAFF
TRBV10-3	-	TRBD1	15	TRBJ1-5	TGTGCCATCAGTAGGGGACAGGCTAGCAATCAGCCCCAGCATTTT	CAISRGQASNQPQHF
TRBV4-1	once	TRBD2	17	TRBJ2-1	TGCGCCAGCAGCCAAGATCGTAGTAGCGGGGCCTACAATGAGCAGTTCTTC	CASSQDRSSGAYNEQFF
TRBV27	-	-	13	TRBJ1-5	TGTGCCAGCAGTTTATTGAGGACTCAGCCCCAGCATTTT	CASSLLRTQPQHF
TRBV30	many	-	17	TRBJ1-3	TGTGCCTGGAGCACCCCTGGGGGGGGCTTATCTGGAAACACCATATATTTT	CAWSTPGGGLSGNTIYF
TRBV5-8	-	TRBD2	16	TRBJ2-3	TGTGCCAGCAGCCCCCGGACTAGCGGGGGGGCCGATACGCAGTATTTT	CASSPRTSGGADTQYF
TRBV10-3	-	-	18	TRBJ2-2	TGTGCCATCAGTGGCGTCCAAGACAGCAAAGACTCGAACGGGGAGCTGTTTTTT	CAISGVQDSKDSNGELFF
TRBV20-1	-	-	10	TRBJ1-1	TGCAGTGCTAGAGATCGACCGGGACCCTTT	CSARDRPGPF
TRBV4-3	once	TRBD1	17	TRBJ2-7	TGCGCCAGCAGCCAAGGCGGTAAGGGGGCGAGGGTCTACGAGCAGTACTTC	CASSQGGKGARVYEQYF
TRBV6-1	once	TRBD1	15	TRBJ1-1	TGTGCCAGCAGGTTCAGGCAGGGGGCTTCTGTTGAAGCTTTCTTT	CASRFRQGASVEAFF
TRBV6-1	few	-	13	TRBJ2-1	TGTGCCAGCAGTCGCCACCAGGGCTATGAGCAGTTCTTC	CASSRHQGYEQFF
TRBV4-1	-	TRBD2	16	TRBJ2-3	TGCGCCAGCAGCCTCGAACTAGCGGGGGGCACAGATACGCAGTATTTT	CASSLELAGGTDTQYF
TRBV2	-	-	13	TRBJ1-4	TGTGCCAGCAGTGAGTGGGGCTCTGAAAAACTGTTTTTT	CASSEWGSEKLFF
TRBV19	-	TRBD1	14	TRBJ1-1	TGTGCCAGTAGTAAGCAGGGGGTGAACACTGAAGCTTTCTTT	CASSKQGVNTEAFF
TRBV5-4	once	TRBD1	14	TRBJ2-7	TGTGCCAGCAGCCCGGGACAGGGGAATCACGAGCAGTACTTC	CASSPGQGNHEQYF
TRBV13	-	-	14	TRBJ1-5	TGTGCCAGCAGCGCCGGAACGGGTGGTCAGCCCCAGCATTTT	CASSAGTGGQPQHF
TRBV25-1	-	-	13	TRBJ1-2	TGTGCCAGCAGAAAGAGCATCGACTATGGCTACACCTTC	CASRKSIDYGYTF
TRBV15	-	-	14	TRBJ1-1	TGTGCCACCAGCAGACTTGACCGGGGCACTGAAGCTTTCTTT	CATSRLDRGTEAFF
TRBV27	-	TRBD1	16	TRBJ2-1	TGTGCCAGCAGTTTAAGAGGGACAGGGTGGGTCAATGAGCAGTTCTTC	CASSLRGTGWVNEQFF
TRBV6-5	-	-	13	TRBJ1-5	TGTGCCAGCAGCCCCTGGGGGGGACAGCCCCAGCATTTT	CASSPWGGQPQHF
TRBV6-6	-	TRBD1	15	TRBJ1-5	TGTGCCAGCAGCTCCGGGACAGCGGGGGATCAGCCCCAGCATTTT	CASSSGTAGDQPQHF
TRBV7-9	-	TRBD1	15	TRBJ1-1	TGTGCCAGCAGCTCGACAGGGGGCGTAGTCACTGAAGCTTTCTTT	CASSSTGGVVTEAFF
TRBV19	-	-	14	TRBJ1-2	TGTGCCAGTAGCCTTCACAGTCAAGACTATGGCTACACCTTC	CASSLHSQDYGYTF
TRBV9	many	-	13	TRBJ1-1	TGTGCCAGCAGCGTAGAGTCGGCAGGGGTGGTTTTCTTT	CASSVESAGVVFF
TRBV15	few	-	14	TRBJ1-4	TGTGCCACCAGCAGAGCCAATGATTTCGAAAAACTGTTTTTT	CATSRANDFEKLFF
TRBV2	-	TRBD1	14	TRBJ2-7	TGTGCCAGCCAGAGGGGGACAGTGGGGAACGAGCAGTACTTC	CASQRGTVGNEQYF
TRBV15	-	-	15	TRBJ2-7	TGTGCCACCAGCAGAGATGTTGGAAACTCGGACGAGCAGTACTTC	CATSRDVGNSDEQYF
TRBV10-3	-	-	11	TRBJ2-1	TGTGCCATCAGGGATACCAATGAGCAGTTCTTC	CAIRDTNEQFF
TRBV29-1	-	TRBD1	14	TRBJ2-3	TGCAGCGTTTCCCCCGGGACAGCCACAGATACGCAGTATTTT	CSVSPGTATDTQYF
TRBV30	-	-	14	TRBJ1-4	TGTGCCTGGAGTGTCGGGCCTTATAGTGAAAAACTGTTTTTT	CAWSVGPYSEKLFF
TRBV19	-	-	16	TRBJ1-2	TGTGCCAGTACCCCCCGCGCGGCCTCTCTTAACTATGGCTACACCTTC	CASTPRAASLNYGYTF
TRBV4-1	-	TRBD1	16	TRBJ2-1	TGCGCCAGCAGCCAAGATGACAGGGGGGCCTACAATGAGCAGTTCTTC	CASSQDDRGAYNEQFF
TRBV4-1	-	-	15	TRBJ2-7	TGCGCCAGCAGCCAAGAGGGGACTCTCACCTACGAGCAGTACTTC	CASSQEGTLTYEQYF
TRBV29-1	-	-	16	TRBJ2-3	TGCAGCGTAGCTACAGGGATGTGGGCCCCCGGAGATACGCAGTATTTT	CSVATGMWAPGDTQYF
TRBV7-8	-	TRBD1	20	TRBJ1-2	TGTGCCAGCAGCTTAGCTTATAAGGAGAGACAGGGGGCGCGAAGTTTTGGGTACACCTTC	CASSLAYKERQGARSFGYTF
TRBV15	-	-	11	TRBJ1-4	TGTGCCACCGAGGGAGGCGAAAAACTGTTTTTT	CATEGGEKLFF
TRBV4-1	-	-	14	TRBJ1-4	TGCGCCAGCAGCCAAGGCCAGGGCGGTGAAAAACTGTTTTTT	CASSQGQGGEKLFF
TRBV21-1	once	-	15	TRBJ1-4	TGTGCCAGCAGCAAAGGAGGCAGGGTTGATGAAAAACTGTTTTTT	CASSKGGRVDEKLFF
TRBV10-3	-	TRBD1	15	TRBJ1-2	TGTGCCATCAGTGATCATCCCGGACAGGTTGGAGGCTACACCTTC	CAISDHPGQVGGYTF
TRBV4-3	-	-	13	TRBJ2-5	TGCGCCAGCAGCCTGTTGCAAGGACAGACCCAGTACTTC	CASSLLQGQTQYF
TRBV2	-	-	13	TRBJ1-2	TGTGCCAGCAGTGACGCAGGGATAATAAGCTACACCTTC	CASSDAGIISYTF
TRBV2	-	-	11	TRBJ2-7	TGTGCCAGCAGGGACAGCTACGAGCAGTACTTC	CASRDSYEQYF
TRBV27	-	TRBD1	15	TRBJ2-2	TGTGCCAGCAGTACCCAGGGGGTGCACACCGGGGAGCTGTTTTTT	CASSTQGVHTGELFF
TRBV6-5	once	-	13	TRBJ2-1	TGTGCCAGCAGTTATACTGGGACTAATGAGCAGTTCTTC	CASSYTGTNEQFF
TRBV6-6	-	TRBD1	14	TRBJ1-1	TGTGCCAGCAGTTGGTCGGGGGACAGCAATATCGCTTTCTTT	CASSWSGDSNIAFF
TRBV5-6	few	TRBD1	15	TRBJ2-3	TGTGCCAGCAGCTTAACCGGGACAGGGCTTAATACGCAGTATTTT	CASSLTGTGLNTQYF
TRBV7-2	-	-	11	TRBJ2-7	TGTGCCAGCAGCTTCTCCTACGAGCAGTACTTC	CASSFSYEQYF
TRBV4-2	-	-	16	TRBJ1-1	TGTGCCAGCAGCCAACCAATAGACAGCCAGAACACTGAAGCTTTCTTT	CASSQPIDSQNTEAFF
TRBV2	-	-	15	TRBJ2-3	TGTGCCAGCAGTGAACAGGGAATGGACACAGATACGCAGTATTTT	CASSEQGMDTDTQYF
TRBV19	-	-	18	TRBJ1-4	TGTGCCAGTAGTATAAGTGGTTTGGACGGCGCAACTAATGAAAAACTGTTTTTT	CASSISGLDGATNEKLFF